The T cell receptor beta chain under discussion was sequenced for a study of molecular identifiers for immune sequencing clone quantification. Points from the study as a whole: Identical barcode-sharing TCR molecules could lead to underestimated sizes for highly expanded clones. Beyond 20 RNA copies, clones held over 97% of effector molecules, compared with under 1% in naive cells.

In preparing bulk TCR libraries, previously described methods and listed TCR primers were used. TCRdb reanalysed the PCR reads using MiXCR and keeps one entry per CDR3 protein. The profile covers some 590,000 distinct CDR3 sequences, with less than 30% appearing a single time and about 0.78% taken by the ten largest. With respect to this clonotype: Its matching antigen is unknown.

This receptor was identified in a human donor in good health. Some libraries in this study had Jurkat cell RNA spiked in. Sequenced material: naive CD8+ T cells from blood, with Jurkat cell RNA spiked in. Subset: FACS-sorted CD8+CD4-CCR7+CD45RA+ naive T cells.

Here the CDR3 reads CASSQDPSGFYEQYF. DNA for the CDR3: TGCGCCAGCAGCCAAGACCCTAGCGGGTTCTACGAGCAGTACTTC. The V and J genes are TRBV4-3 and TRBJ2-7, with 8 bases aligning to TRBD2. The trim removed 0 bases at V and 3 bases at J, leaving 4 bases unmatched. Germline CDR1 is LGHNA and CDR2 is YSLEER. This CDR3 has 15 amino acids.